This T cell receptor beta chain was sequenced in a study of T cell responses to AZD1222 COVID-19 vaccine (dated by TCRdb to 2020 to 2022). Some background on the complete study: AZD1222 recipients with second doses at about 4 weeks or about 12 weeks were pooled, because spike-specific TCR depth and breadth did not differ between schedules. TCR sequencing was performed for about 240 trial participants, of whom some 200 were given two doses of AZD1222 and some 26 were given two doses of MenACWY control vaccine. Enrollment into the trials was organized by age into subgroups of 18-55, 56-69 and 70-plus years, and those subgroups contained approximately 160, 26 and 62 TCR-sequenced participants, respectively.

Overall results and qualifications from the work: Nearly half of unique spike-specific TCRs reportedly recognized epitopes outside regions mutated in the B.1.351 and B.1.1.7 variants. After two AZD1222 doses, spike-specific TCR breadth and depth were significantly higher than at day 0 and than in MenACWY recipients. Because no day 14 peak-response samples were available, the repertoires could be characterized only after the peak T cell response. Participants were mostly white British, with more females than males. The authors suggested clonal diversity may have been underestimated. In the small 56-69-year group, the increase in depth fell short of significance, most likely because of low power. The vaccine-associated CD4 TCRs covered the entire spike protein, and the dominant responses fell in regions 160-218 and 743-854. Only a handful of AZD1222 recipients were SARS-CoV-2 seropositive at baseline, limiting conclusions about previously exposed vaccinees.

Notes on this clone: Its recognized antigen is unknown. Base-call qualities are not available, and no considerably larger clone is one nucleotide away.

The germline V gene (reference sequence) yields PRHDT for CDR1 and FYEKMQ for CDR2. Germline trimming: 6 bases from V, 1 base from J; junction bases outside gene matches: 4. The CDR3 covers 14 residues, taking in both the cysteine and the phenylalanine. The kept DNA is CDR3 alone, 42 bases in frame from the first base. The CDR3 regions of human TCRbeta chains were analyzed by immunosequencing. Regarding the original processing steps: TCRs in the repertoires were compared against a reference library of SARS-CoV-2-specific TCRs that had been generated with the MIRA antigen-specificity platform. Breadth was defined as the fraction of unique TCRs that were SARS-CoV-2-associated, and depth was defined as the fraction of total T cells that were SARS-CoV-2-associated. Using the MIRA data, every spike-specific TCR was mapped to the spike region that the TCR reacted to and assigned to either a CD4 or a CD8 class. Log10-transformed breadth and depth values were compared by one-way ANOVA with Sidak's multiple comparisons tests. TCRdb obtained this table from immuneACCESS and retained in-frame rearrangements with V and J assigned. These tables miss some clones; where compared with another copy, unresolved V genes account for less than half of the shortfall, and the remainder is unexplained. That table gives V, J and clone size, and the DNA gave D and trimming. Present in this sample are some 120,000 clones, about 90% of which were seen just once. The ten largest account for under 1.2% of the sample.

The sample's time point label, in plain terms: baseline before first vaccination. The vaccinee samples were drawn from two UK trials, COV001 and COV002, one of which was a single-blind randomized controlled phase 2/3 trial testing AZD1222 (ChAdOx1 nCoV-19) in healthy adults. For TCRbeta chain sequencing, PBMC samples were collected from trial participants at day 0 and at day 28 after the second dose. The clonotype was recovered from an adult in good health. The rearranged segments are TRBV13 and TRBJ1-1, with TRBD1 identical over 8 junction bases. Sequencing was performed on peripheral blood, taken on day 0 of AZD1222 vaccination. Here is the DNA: TGTGCCAGCAGACCCGGGACAGGGAACACTGAAGCTTTCTTT. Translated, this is CASRPGTGNTEAFF.